This record covers a single T cell receptor (beta chain). As yet, its antigen is unknown. Germline is not matched at one junction end, which may reflect a read error. The sample belongs to a study of tumor-infiltrating lymphocytes in primary liver carcinoma. Broader study findings: In tumor-adjacent and tumor-blood pairs, overlap was lower than in tumor region pairs. Significantly larger top-250-clone fractions were found in tumors than in blood (p = 0.039).

The germline V gene encodes CDR1 MDHEN and CDR2 SYDVKM. The CDR3 totals 13 residues. Scientists recovered RNA and DNA together from approximately 20-30 mg of unsorted bulk tissue. Chronic HBV infection, which was untreated, was present in the patients. Tumor samples uniformly had over 85% viable tumor cells. The template, roughly 510 ng total RNA, yielded TCR beta cDNA made with a constant-region primer. Three-round nested multiplex PCR performed with slightly modified ARM-PCR produced the TCR beta libraries. Researchers ran the first two PCR rounds for approximately 9 cycles each with TRBV1-TRBV30 forward primers and a C-beta reverse primer. TCRdb independently ran MiXCR on the multiplex PCR reads; one entry per CDR3 protein. The repertoire holds approximately 30,000 distinct CDR3 sequences, with 60% to 80% as singletons.

The source material was liver tumor tissue from sampling region 3. Regarding subset: tumor region T3, left-lateral pole. V gene TRBV28 combines with J gene TRBJ1-1; unclear D gene. This TCR was recovered from a woman younger than 45 with primary liver carcinoma and hepatitis B virus infection. The CDR3 protein is CVSRLYSNTEAFF. CDR3 nucleotide sequence: TGTGTCAGCAGGCTTTACTCCAACACTGAAGCTTTCTTT.